This TCR beta chain was identified during a study of blood T cells in healthy people across ages (dated by TCRdb to between 2015 and 2016). For context, the study as a whole: Template switching captured roughly one uniquely barcoded TCR beta cDNA molecule per two T cells in model experiments. Age-related changes in TCR beta repertoire diversity were measured in the study by deep sequencing normalized with unique cDNA molecular identifiers. Four age groups were formed from the donors: young (average approximately 16 years), middle-aged (roughly 38), aged (about 68) and long-lived (less than 85). To avoid experimental bias, donors of different ages were distributed randomly across sequencing lanes. The study analyzed two additional independent replicas of 1 million unique cDNA reads from the same blood draw for two donors, one aged 18 to 30 and one aged 80 or older. General findings and caveats noted by the study authors: Compared with the aged group, the long-lived group had more naive CD4+ T cells, fewer expanded clones and increased TCR diversity, suggesting age selection. Because donor CMV infection status was unknown, age-related changes in expanded clonotypes were potentially confounded. Because profiling used bulk unsorted PBMCs, naive and antigen-experienced compartments could not be compared conclusively. As age increased, observed TCR beta diversity per million T cells dropped in a roughly linear way, and a significant reduction was already evident by age approximately 40. Observed TCR beta diversity correlated strongly with the percentage of naive T cells measured by flow cytometry. Total diversity estimates from one million sequenced T cells were considered lower bounds and underestimates.

The method behind the library was 5' RACE. These reads were obtained on an Illumina HiSeq 2500. A second roughly 6 to 12 cycle PCR used a sample-barcoded 5' primer and a J-beta primer mix. A template-switch 5' adaptor carrying 12 random nucleotides introduced a unique molecular identifier onto each TCR beta cDNA molecule. At least 2.5 million CDR3-containing paired-end reads were obtained from each sample. First-strand cDNA was synthesized from all RNA with the Mint cDNA synthesis kit, primed by a TRBC-specific oligonucleotide. All cDNA was treated with uracil-DNA glycosylase and then went through a first 18-cycle PCR with the universal primers M1SS and BC2_uni_R. Per the authors' processing: Each sample was normalized by randomly selecting 1 million high-quality reads, each carrying a distinct molecular identifier. Instead of being binned into consensus sequences, reads with shared molecular identifiers were discarded. MiTCR, with a Q25 quality threshold and the strictest error-elimination algorithm, was used for CDR3 identification, clonotype clustering and error correction. A nonparametric unseen species model with Euler transformation was used to estimate a lower bound on total TCR beta diversity. TCRdb trimmed the raw reads at Q25, called clones with MiXCR and kept productive beta chains. All rows with the same CDR3 protein become a single entry with the most common DNA and genes. TCRdb assigned the V and J calls; the authors' analysis was not used. This sample lists about 1,400,000 distinct CDR3 sequences; almost 60% were detected once. The ten largest clones take up 6.5% to 8.5% of the sample.

CDR1 and CDR2 are read off the germline V gene (reference sequence) as PRHDT and FYEKMQ. Inclusive of the bounding cysteine and phenylalanine, the CDR3 is 15 residues long. The retained sequence is limited to the CDR3, 45 bases, with the frame set at the first base. This clonotype was picked up one time. What this receptor recognizes is not known. At one boundary the junction diverges from the germline segment, which might be a read error. The donors were a few dozen Caucasian individuals from Russia, aged roughly 6 to 100 years, who were systemically healthy. About 9.6 milliliters of peripheral blood were collected from each donor into EDTA-treated Vacutainer tubes. Ficoll-Paque density-gradient centrifugation was used to isolate PBMCs, with at least 6.5 million obtained per sample. Trizol reagent was used to extract total RNA from PBMCs, with at least 6 micrograms per sample. For every donor, an aliquot of PBMCs went through flow cytometry to measure the percentages of naive CD45RAhigh/CD27high T cells.

The chain couples TRBV13 to TRBJ2-5, with 9 junctional bases fitting TRBD1. The DNA end is a closer match to TRBJ2-7, so the J assignment may be wrong. The sequence derives from a man aged 18 to 29 in good health. The sample comprised blood. The sequenced DNA is TGTGCCAACAGCTTAAAAAACAGGGGGCGTTACGAGCAGTACTTC. Its translation reads: CANSLKNRGRYEQYF.